Each of the 20 T cell receptor beta chains below was sequenced from the same sample in a study of relationships among human T cell subsets. Naive plus transitional T cells were isolated with anti-CD45RA microbeads from pooled CD4+ and CD8+ T cells. Semiquantitative ARM-PCR amplified T cell receptor alpha and beta CDR3 regions from mRNA. Exponential amplification used communal superprimers after tagged nested gene-specific primers in ARM-PCR. A single record per CDR3 protein comes from TCRdb applying MiXCR to the multiplex PCR reads. The sample holds some 7,000 distinct CDR3 sequences, almost 70% seen once. Sample: naive and transitional (CD45RA+) T cells sorted from blood. These receptors were obtained from a man aged 40-49 years in good health.

This clonotype was recorded a few times. The V call is TRBV28, the J call TRBJ2-1; tentatively, D is TRBD2 (5 bases). The CDR3 sequence is 16 residues long. The V and J ends lost 4 bases and 0 bases respectively, with 13 bases between them. The germline V gene encodes CDR1 MDHEN and CDR2 SYDVKM. CDR3 sequence reads: CASSSFGESSYNEQFF. CDR3 bases: TGTGCCAGCAGTTCCTTTGGGGAGAGCTCCTACAATGAGCAGTTCTTC.

The gene calls are TRBV18 and TRBJ2-3; D is unresolved. The CDR3 is 13 residues long. Germline V gene data show CDR1 as KGHSH and CDR2 as LQKENI. V lost 0 bases to trimming and J lost 4 bases, with 5 bases between them. CDR3 DNA: TGTGCCAGCTCACCACCGTCGGCAGATACGCAGTATTTT. It translates to CASSPPSADTQYF.

This chain links TRBV5-1 with TRBJ2-7; TRBD2 matches 9 bases. This CDR3 has 15 amino acids. Trimming at V came to 2 bases and at J to 7 bases, leaving 10 bases not matched to a gene. The V gene's germline CDR1 is SGHRS and CDR2 YFSETQ. This chain's CDR3 is CASSLEREASEEQYF. As DNA, the CDR3 is TGCGCCAGCAGCTTAGAGCGGGAGGCCTCAGAGGAGCAGTACTTC.

There are a few counts of this clonotype. The rearrangement uses TRBV12-3 or TRBV12-4 and TRBJ2-1; D is ambiguous. V was clipped by 3 bases and J by 7 bases, with 7 bases between them. The CDR3 spans 12 residues. CDR3 protein: CASSLWGNEQFF. CDR3 sequence (DNA): TGTGCCAGCAGTTTGTGGGGAAATGAGCAGTTCTTC.

V and J are TRBV7-9 and TRBJ2-3, with 13 bases lining up with TRBD2. The CDR3 contains 17 residues. J was trimmed by 5 bases and V by 0 bases; bases with no gene match: 5. Germline loops: CDR1 SEHNR, CDR2 FQNEAQ (reference sequence). The CDR3 is CASSLATSGGARDTQYF. The CDR3 nucleotides are TGTGCCAGCAGCTTAGCTACTAGCGGGGGGGCAAGAGATACGCAGTATTTT.

As concerns this clonotype: An end of the junction does not agree with germline; a read error may underlie this. CDR3 residues: CASSVGLRGETQYF. CDR3 coding DNA: TGTGCTAGCAGCGTCGGACTCCGAGGGGAGACCCAGTACTTC. The V gene is TRBV7-7, the J gene TRBJ2-5; the D gene is possibly TRBD2 (5 bases). The length of the CDR3 is 14 residues. CDR1 and CDR2 from the germline V gene are SSHAT and FNYEAQ (reference sequence).

This clonotype showed up just a few times. This chain links TRBV7-8 with TRBJ1-1, with D tentatively TRBD1 (5 bases). CDR3 length: 15 residues. Per germline, CDR1 SGHVS and CDR2 FQNEAQ. The ends were cut back, 4 bases at V and 4 bases at J, with 16 bases in the middle. The CDR3 DNA follows: TGTGCCAGCAGCTCACACGGAGGGGTTCGCACTGAAGCTTTCTTT. Amino acid sequence: CASSSHGGVRTEAFF.

This clonotype appeared a few times. The chain recombines TRBV14 with TRBJ1-1, with TRBD1 identical over 7 bases. The CDR3 contains 14 residues. J gave up 6 bases and V 1 base, and 5 bases lay outside the gene matches. Looked up from germline, CDR1 is SGHDN and CDR2 is FVKESK. CDR3 protein: CASSQVPGQPEAFF. The CDR3, as DNA: TGTGCCAGCAGCCAAGTTCCGGGACAGCCTGAAGCTTTCTTT.

This rearrangement joins TRBV4-2 to TRBJ2-7; 12 bases are a match to TRBD2. This CDR3 has 15 residues. Germline trimming cut 0 bases from V and 3 bases from J; bases unmatched to any gene: 0. The germline V gene encodes CDR1 LGHNA and CDR2 YNFKEQ. This chain's CDR3 is CASSQETSGSYEQYF. CDR3 sequence (DNA): TGTGCCAGCAGCCAAGAGACTAGCGGGAGCTACGAGCAGTACTTC.

This clonotype appeared once. This chain joins TRBV2 and TRBJ1-2; no firm D call. The CDR3 covers 13 residues. CDR1 and CDR2 (germline): SNHLY, FYNNEI. Trimming stripped 6 bases from V and 0 bases from J, with 8 bases between. Written as DNA, the CDR3 is TGTGCCAGCAGGGCGGACGCTAACTATGGCTACACCTTC. It codes for CASRADANYGYTF.

The chain uses TRBV6-1 and TRBJ2-3, with D perhaps TRBD1 or TRBD2 (7 bases each). The V and J ends lost 5 bases and 3 bases respectively, with 15 bases between them. CDR3 length equals 15 residues. Germline V lookup: CDR1 MNHNS, CDR2 SASEGT. Here the CDR3 DNA reads TGTGCCAGCAGTTCCGCAGGGGGAGGGACAGATACGCAGTATTTT. This gives the protein CASSSAGGGTDTQYF.

In the case of this clonotype: The junction departs from the called germline gene at one end, perhaps through a read error. The CDR3 DNA sequence: TGCGCCAGCAGCTTCCCCACGGGGACCCAAGAGACCCAGTACTTC. Amino acid sequence: CASSFPTGTQETQYF. The chain links TRBV5-4 to TRBJ2-5; D assignment may be TRBD1 or TRBD2 (5 bases each). Germline V lookup: CDR1 SGHNT, CDR2 YYREEE (reference sequence). This CDR3 has 15 amino acids. The full variable domain, with the rest looked up from reference TRBV5-4 and TRBJ2-5, is ETGVTQSPTHLIKTRGQQVTLRCSSQSGHNTVSWYQQALGQGPQFIFQYYREEENGRGNFPPRFSGLQFPNYSSELNVNALELDDSALYLCASSFPTGTQETQYFGPGTRLLVL.

The chain couples TRBV4-1 to TRBJ2-7, with D possibly TRBD1 on 6 matching bases. The V end was cut by 4 bases, the J end by 0 bases, with 16 bases between. This CDR3 is built from 16 residues. Per germline, CDR1 MGHRA and CDR2 YSYEKL. For the CDR3, the DNA is TGCGCCAGCAGCCCTGACAGGCCGGACCTCTCCTACGAGCAGTACTTC. Translation: CASSPDRPDLSYEQYF.

The rearrangement joins TRBV24-1 to TRBJ2-7; D not certain. CDR3 length: 14 residues. Germline values: CDR1 KGHDR, CDR2 SFDVKD. The germline V and J ends were trimmed by 0 bases and 2 bases, with 7 bases remaining between them. CDR3 DNA sequence: TGTGCCACCAGTGATTTGGTATTCCCCTACGAGCAGTACTTC. It yields the protein CATSDLVFPYEQYF.

The chain is built from TRBV4-1 and TRBJ2-5, with no clear D. CDR1 is MGHRA, CDR2 YSYEKL, per germline. The CDR3 has 15 residues. Trimming stripped 0 bases from V and 1 base from J, with 9 bases between. CDR3 nucleotides: TGCGCCAGCAGCCAAGAGGGTACTTCCCAAGAGACCCAGTACTTC. Its protein is CASSQEGTSQETQYF.

V and J are TRBV19 and TRBJ1-3; D gene uncertain. Germline CDR1 and CDR2: LNHDA and SQIVND (reference sequence). The CDR3 consists of 14 residues. Trimming took off 1 base at V and 2 bases at J, with 6 bases between the two ends. CDR3 DNA: TGTGCCAGTAGTATAGTCGGGACTGGAAACACCATATATTTT. Translated, it gives CASSIVGTGNTIYF.

This clonotype was recorded a few times. The chain is built from TRBV12-3 or TRBV12-4 and TRBJ2-7; 8 positions agree with TRBD1. With 5 bases clipped from V and 3 bases from J, the junction kept 12 bases outside the gene matches. The CDR3 extends over 16 amino acids. In nucleotides, the CDR3 is TGTGCCAGCAGTCCTATAGACAGGGGAAGTCTCTACGAGCAGTACTTC. Translation: CASSPIDRGSLYEQYF.

This clonotype was counted only a few times. This chain links TRBV6-2 or TRBV6-3 with TRBJ2-2; 9 bases agree with TRBD1. V lost 6 bases, J lost 5 bases, and 7 bases stayed unmatched. This CDR3 is built from 15 residues. Germline V gives CDR1 MNHEY, CDR2 SVGEGT. Written as DNA, the CDR3 is TGTGCCAGCAGCCGGCGGGACAGGGTTACCGGGGAGCTGTTTTTT. Protein: CASSRRDRVTGELFF.

This clonotype was picked up a small number of times. The rearrangement links TRBV27 to TRBJ1-5; a weak D match, TRBD1 (5 bases). V was pared by 1 base and J by 7 bases, with 11 bases between. Germline V gene sequence: CDR1 MNHEY, CDR2 SMNVEV (reference sequence). The length of the CDR3 is 14 residues. CDR3 in amino acids: CASSLYPGLQPQHF. CDR3 nucleotide sequence: TGTGCCAGCAGTTTATACCCAGGGCTCCAGCCCCAGCATTTT.

The genes are TRBV18 and TRBJ2-7; 7 bases line up with TRBD1. Germline loops: CDR1 KGHSH, CDR2 LQKENI. The J segment lost 4 bases and the V segment lost 3 bases, leaving 3 bases of the junction unmatched. CDR3 size: 13 residues. The DNA for the CDR3 is TGTGCCAGCTCACCGGGGACAGAGTACGAGCAGTACTTC. It codes for CASSPGTEYEQYF.